These 2 T cell receptor beta chains originate from one sample sequenced in a study of Graves' ophthalmopathy and Graves' hyperthyroidism. The authors amplified TCR beta CDR3 regions, and they did so from RNA transcripts for repertoire sequencing. The library came from an HTBI-primed first-round RT-PCR and a second-round multiplex PCR. Each CDR3 protein is one row after TCRdb ran MiXCR on the multiplex PCR reads. Of hundreds of thousands of distinct CDR3 sequences listed, approximately 22% are singletons. Sequences were obtained from peripheral blood. These TCRs come from a woman younger than 35 with stable Graves' hyperthyroidism. Some clones in this sample may be carry-over from other donors' samples.

This clonotype was counted at least ten times. J is TRBJ1-5 and V is TRBV12-3 or TRBV12-4, with 9 bases that match TRBD1. This CDR3 is built from 13 residues. The J segment lost 4 bases and the V segment lost 8 bases, leaving 3 bases of the junction unmatched. The CDR3 protein is CASGDRANQPQHF. As DNA, the CDR3 is TGTGCCAGCGGGGACAGGGCTAATCAGCCCCAGCATTTT.

CDR3 in amino acids: CSAREQGAAGNTIYF. The CDR3 DNA is TGCAGTGCTAGGGAACAGGGGGCGGCTGGAAACACCATATATTTT. The rearrangement uses TRBV20-1 and TRBJ1-3; 9 nucleotides line up with TRBD1. V lost 3 bases, J lost 2 bases, and 5 bases stayed unmatched. Germline CDR1 is DFQATT and CDR2 is SNEGSKA (reference sequence). The CDR3 extends over 15 amino acids.